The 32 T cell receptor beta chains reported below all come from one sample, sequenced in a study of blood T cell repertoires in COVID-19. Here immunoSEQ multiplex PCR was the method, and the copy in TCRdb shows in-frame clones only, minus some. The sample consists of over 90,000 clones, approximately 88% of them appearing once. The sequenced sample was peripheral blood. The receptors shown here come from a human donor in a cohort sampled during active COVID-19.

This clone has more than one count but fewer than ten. DNA of the CDR3: TGTGCCAGCAGCCCCCCGGGCAGGGGAGGGGAGACCCAGTACTTC. Translating it yields CASSPPGRGGETQYF. The chain joins TRBV9 to TRBJ2-5, with D perhaps matching TRBD2 (7 bases). The germline V gene has CDR1 SGDLS and CDR2 YYNGEE. The germline V and J ends were trimmed by 4 bases and 5 bases, with 18 bases remaining between them. This CDR3 is built from 15 residues.

CDR3 coding DNA: TGTGCCAGCAGCTTGGGCGGAGGCTCCCGTCAGCCCCAGCATTTT. Protein: CASSLGGGSRQPQHF. The V call is TRBV7-2, the J call TRBJ1-5; D remains ambiguous. CDR3 length equals 15 residues. CDR1 is SGHTA and CDR2 is FQGNSA in the germline V gene. V was shortened by 3 bases and J by 6 bases, with 15 bases between the two germline ends.

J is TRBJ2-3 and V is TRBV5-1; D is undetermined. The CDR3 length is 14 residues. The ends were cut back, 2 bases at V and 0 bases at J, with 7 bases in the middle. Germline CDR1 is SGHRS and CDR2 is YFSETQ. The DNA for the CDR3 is TGCGCCAGCAGCTTACAGCCTAGCACAGATACGCAGTATTTT. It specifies CASSLQPSTDTQYF.

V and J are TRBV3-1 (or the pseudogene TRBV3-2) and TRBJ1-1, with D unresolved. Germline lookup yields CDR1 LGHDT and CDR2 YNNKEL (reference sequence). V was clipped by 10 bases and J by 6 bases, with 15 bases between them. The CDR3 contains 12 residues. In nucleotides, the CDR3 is TGTGCCACCAAAGGAGATACGGCTGAAGCTTTCTTT. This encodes CATKGDTAEAFF.

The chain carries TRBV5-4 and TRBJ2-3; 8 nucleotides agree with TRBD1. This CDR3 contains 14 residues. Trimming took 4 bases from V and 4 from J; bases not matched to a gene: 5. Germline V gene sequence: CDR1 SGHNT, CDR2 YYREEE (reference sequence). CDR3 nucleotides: TGTGCCAGCAGCGGGGGACAGGTGGCAGATACGCAGTATTTT. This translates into CASSGGQVADTQYF.

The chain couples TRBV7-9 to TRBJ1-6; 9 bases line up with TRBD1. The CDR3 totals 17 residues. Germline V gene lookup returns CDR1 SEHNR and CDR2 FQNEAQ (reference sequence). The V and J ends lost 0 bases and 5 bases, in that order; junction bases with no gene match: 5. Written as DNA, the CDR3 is TGTGCCAGCAGCTTAGCAGTTGGGACAGGGAATAATTCACCCCTCCACTTT. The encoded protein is CASSLAVGTGNNSPLHF.

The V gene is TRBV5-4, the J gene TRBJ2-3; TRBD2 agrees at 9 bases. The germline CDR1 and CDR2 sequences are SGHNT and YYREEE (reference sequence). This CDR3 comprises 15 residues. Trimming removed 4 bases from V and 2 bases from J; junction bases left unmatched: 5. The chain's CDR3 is CASSPAGGTTDTQYF. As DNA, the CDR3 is TGTGCCAGCAGCCCAGCGGGGGGAACCACAGATACGCAGTATTTT.

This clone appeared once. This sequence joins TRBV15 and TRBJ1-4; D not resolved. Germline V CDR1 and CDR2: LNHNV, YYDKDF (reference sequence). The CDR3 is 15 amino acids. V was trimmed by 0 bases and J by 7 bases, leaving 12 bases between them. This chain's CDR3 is CATSREFLGFEKLFF. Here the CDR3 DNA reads TGTGCCACCAGCAGAGAATTTCTCGGGTTTGAAAAACTGTTTTTT.

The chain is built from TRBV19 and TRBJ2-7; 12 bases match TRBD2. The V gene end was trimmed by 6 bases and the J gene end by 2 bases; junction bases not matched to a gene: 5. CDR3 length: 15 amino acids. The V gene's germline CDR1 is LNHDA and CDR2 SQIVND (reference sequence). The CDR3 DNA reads TGTGCCAGTAGGGGTCTAGCGGGGGGGACCTACGAGCAGTACTTC. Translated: CASRGLAGGTYEQYF.

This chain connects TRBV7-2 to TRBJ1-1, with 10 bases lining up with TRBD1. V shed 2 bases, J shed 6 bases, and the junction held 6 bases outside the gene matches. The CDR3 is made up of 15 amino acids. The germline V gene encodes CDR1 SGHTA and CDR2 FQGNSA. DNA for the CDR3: TGTGCCAGCAGCTTATGGACAGGGGGGCGCGCTGAAGCTTTCTTT. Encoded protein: CASSLWTGGRAEAFF.

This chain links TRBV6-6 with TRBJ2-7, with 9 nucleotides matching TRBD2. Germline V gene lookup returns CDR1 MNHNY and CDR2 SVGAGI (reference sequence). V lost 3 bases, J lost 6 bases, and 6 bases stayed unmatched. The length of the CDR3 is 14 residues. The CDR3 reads CASSYGTSNGEQYF. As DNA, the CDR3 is TGTGCCAGCAGTTATGGGACTAGCAATGGCGAGCAGTACTTC.

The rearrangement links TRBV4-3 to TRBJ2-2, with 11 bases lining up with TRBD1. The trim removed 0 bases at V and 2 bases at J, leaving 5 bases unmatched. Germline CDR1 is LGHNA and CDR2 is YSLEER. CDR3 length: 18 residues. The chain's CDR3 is CASSQDVGQGANTGELFF. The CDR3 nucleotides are TGCGCCAGCAGCCAAGATGTCGGACAGGGGGCAAACACCGGGGAGCTGTTTTTT.

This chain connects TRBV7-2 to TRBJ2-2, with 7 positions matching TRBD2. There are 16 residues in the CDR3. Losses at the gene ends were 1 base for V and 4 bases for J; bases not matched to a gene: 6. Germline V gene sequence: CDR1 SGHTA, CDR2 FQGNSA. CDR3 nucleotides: TGTGCCAGCAGCTTAGTAGCGGGCCCGGGCACCGGGGAGCTGTTTTTT. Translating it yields CASSLVAGPGTGELFF.

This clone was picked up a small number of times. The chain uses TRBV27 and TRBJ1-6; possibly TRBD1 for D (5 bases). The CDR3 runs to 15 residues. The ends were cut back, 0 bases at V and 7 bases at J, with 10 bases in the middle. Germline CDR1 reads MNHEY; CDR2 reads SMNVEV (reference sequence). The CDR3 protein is CASSLSGRDNSPLHF. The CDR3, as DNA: TGTGCCAGCAGTTTATCTGGGAGGGACAATTCACCCCTCCACTTT.

The CDR3 DNA follows: TGTGCCAGCAGCCAACGCACGTCTGGCGGGAAGTACTTC. Translated: CASSQRTSGGKYF. The chain joins TRBV3-1 (or the pseudogene TRBV3-2) to TRBJ2-7; a weak D match, TRBD2 (6 bases). Trimming removed 2 bases from V and 11 bases from J, with 16 bases in between. The CDR3 is 13 amino acids. Germline CDR1 and CDR2: LGHDT and YNNKEL (reference sequence).

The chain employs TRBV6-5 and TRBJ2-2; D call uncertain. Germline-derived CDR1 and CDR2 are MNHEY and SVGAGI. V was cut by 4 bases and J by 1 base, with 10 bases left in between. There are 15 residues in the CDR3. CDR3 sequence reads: CASSLAGMNTGELFF. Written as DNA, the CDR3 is TGTGCCAGCAGTTTAGCCGGAATGAACACCGGGGAGCTGTTTTTT.

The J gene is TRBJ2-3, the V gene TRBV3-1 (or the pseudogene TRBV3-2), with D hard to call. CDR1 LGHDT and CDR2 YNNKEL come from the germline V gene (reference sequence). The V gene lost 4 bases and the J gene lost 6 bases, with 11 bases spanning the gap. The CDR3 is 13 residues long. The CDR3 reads CASSPAGVDTQYF. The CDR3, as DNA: TGTGCCAGCAGCCCCGCCGGAGTCGATACGCAGTATTTT.

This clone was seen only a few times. CDR3 region: CATRPRGGSGVRLWNEQFF. The CDR3 coding sequence is TGTGCCACCAGACCCCGGGGGGGGAGCGGGGTTCGACTGTGGAATGAGCAGTTCTTC. The V and J genes are TRBV24-1 and TRBJ2-1; TRBD2 matches 8 bases. This CDR3 region has 19 residues. Germline values: CDR1 KGHDR, CDR2 SFDVKD. The V segment lost 7 bases and the J segment 7 bases; nucleotides outside the gene matches: 23.

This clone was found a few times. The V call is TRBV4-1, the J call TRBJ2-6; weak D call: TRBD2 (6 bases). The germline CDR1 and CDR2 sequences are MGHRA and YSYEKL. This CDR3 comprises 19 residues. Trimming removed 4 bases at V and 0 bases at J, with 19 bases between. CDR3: CASSPLVGGTLSGANVLTF. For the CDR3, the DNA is TGCGCCAGCAGCCCACTCGTCGGGGGAACACTCTCTGGGGCCAACGTCCTGACTTTC.

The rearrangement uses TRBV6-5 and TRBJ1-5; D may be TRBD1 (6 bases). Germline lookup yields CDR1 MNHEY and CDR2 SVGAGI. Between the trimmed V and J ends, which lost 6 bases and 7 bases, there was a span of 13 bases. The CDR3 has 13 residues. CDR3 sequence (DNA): TGTGCCAGCAGGGCGGACAGAGGGCAGCCCCAGCATTTT. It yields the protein CASRADRGQPQHF.

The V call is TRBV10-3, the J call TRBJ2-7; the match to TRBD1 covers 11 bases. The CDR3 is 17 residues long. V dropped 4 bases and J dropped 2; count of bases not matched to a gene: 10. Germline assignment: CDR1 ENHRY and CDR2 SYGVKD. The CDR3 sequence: CAISGAAGQGGAYEQYF. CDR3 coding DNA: TGTGCCATCAGTGGAGCGGCGGGACAGGGGGGCGCCTACGAGCAGTACTTC.

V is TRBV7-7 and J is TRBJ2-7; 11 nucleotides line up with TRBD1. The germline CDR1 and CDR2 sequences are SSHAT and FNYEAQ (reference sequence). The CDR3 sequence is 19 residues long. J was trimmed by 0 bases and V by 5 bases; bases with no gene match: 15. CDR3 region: CASSNRDRGIVLPSYEQYF. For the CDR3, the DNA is TGTGCCAGCAGCAACCGGGACAGGGGGATCGTTTTGCCCTCCTACGAGCAGTACTTC.

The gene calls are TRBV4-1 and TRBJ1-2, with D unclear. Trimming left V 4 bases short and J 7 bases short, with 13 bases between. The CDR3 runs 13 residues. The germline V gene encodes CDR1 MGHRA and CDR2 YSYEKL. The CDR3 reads CASSPGVVAGYTF. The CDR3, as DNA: TGCGCCAGCAGCCCGGGAGTAGTCGCTGGCTACACCTTC.

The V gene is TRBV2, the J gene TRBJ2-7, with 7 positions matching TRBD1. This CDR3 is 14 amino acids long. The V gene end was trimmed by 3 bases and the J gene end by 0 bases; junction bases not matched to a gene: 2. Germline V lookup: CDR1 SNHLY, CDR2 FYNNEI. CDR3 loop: CASSDRTGSYEQYF. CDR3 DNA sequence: TGTGCCAGCAGTGACCGGACAGGCTCCTACGAGCAGTACTTC.

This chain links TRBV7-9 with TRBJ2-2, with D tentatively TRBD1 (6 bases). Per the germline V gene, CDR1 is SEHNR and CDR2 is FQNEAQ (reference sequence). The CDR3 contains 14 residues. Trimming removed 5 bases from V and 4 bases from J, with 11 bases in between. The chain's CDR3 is CASSQQGFTGELFF. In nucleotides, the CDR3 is TGTGCCAGCAGCCAGCAGGGGTTCACCGGGGAGCTGTTTTTT.

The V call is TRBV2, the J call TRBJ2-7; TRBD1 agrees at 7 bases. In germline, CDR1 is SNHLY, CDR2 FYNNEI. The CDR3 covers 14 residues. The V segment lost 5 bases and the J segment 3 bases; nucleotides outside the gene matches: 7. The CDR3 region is CASSTGTAYYEQYF. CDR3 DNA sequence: TGTGCCAGCAGTACCGGGACAGCTTACTACGAGCAGTACTTC. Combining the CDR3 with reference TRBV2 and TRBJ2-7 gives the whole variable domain EPEVTQTPSHQVTQMGQEVILRCVPISNHLYFYWYRQILGQKVEFLVSFYNNEISEKSEIFDDQFSVERPDGSNFTLKIRSTKLEDSAMYFCASSTGTAYYEQYFGPGTRLTVT.

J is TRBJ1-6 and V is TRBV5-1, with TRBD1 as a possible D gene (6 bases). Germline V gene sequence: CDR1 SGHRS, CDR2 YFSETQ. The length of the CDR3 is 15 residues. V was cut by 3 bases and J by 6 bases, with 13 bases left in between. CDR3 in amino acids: CASSSQGSGNSPLHF. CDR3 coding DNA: TGCGCCAGCAGCTCCCAGGGGAGCGGTAATTCACCCCTCCACTTT.

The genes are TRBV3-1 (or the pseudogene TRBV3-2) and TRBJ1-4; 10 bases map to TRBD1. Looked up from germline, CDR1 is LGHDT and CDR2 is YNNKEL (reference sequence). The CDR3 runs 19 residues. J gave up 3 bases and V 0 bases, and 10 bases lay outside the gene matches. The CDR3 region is CASSQDGMGQGWPNEKLFF. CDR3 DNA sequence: TGTGCCAGCAGCCAAGATGGTATGGGACAGGGGTGGCCTAATGAAAAACTGTTTTTT.

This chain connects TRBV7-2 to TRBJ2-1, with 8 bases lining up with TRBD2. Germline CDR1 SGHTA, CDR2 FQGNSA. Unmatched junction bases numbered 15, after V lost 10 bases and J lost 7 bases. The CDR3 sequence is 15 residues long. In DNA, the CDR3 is TGTGCCATCCCGGGTCGGGGGGGGCCGAGGAATGAGCAGTTCTTC. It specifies CAIPGRGGPRNEQFF.

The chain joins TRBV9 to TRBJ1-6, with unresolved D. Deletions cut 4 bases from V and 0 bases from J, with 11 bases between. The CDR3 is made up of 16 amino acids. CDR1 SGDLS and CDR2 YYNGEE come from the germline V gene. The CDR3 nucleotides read TGTGCCAGCAGCCGCCGGGAGAGCTCCTATAATTCACCCCTCCACTTT. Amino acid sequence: CASSRRESSYNSPLHF.

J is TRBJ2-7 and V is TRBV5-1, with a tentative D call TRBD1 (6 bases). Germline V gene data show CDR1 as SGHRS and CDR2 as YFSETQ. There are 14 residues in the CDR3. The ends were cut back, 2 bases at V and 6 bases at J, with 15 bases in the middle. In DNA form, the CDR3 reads TGCGCCAGCAGCTTAACAGGGTACAGTTCCGAGCAGTACTTC. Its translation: CASSLTGYSSEQYF.

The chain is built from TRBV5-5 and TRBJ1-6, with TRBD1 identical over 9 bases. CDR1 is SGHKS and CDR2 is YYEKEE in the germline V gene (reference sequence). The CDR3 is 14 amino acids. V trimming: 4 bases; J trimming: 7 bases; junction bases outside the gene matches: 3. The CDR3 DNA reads TGTGCCAGCAGCCGGACAGGGGAAAATTCACCCCTCCACTTT. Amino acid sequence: CASSRTGENSPLHF.